The clone carrying this T cell receptor beta chain was counted a few times. The antigen is unknown. TCRdb re-called the RT-PCR reads with MiXCR, one entry per CDR3 protein. The sample shows about 500,000 distinct CDR3 sequences, roughly 7.9% of them seen only once. Germline V lookup: CDR1 LGHNA, CDR2 YNFKEQ. CDR3 size: 15 residues. Trimming took 0 bases from V and 4 from J, leaving 12 bases between them. This specimen belongs to a study of response to subunit inactivated influenza vaccine. Study-level points and caveats: Authors proposed each seasonal influenza vaccination draws in few new T cells.

This rearrangement joins TRBV4-2 to TRBJ2-5; the D gene is possibly TRBD2 (7 bases). The specimen was PBMCs from blood, collected 23 to 25 months after vaccination. The source of this sequence is a man aged 50 to 69 who received an inactivated influenza vaccine. CDR3 in amino acids: CASSQERGQSETQYF. CDR3 in DNA: TGTGCCAGCAGCCAAGAGCGGGGGCAGTCAGAGACCCAGTACTTC.